A single sample gave rise to the 17 T cell receptor beta chains below, sequenced in a study of blood T cell repertoires in COVID-19. TCRdb keeps only in-frame clones here, not all; method: immunoSEQ multiplex PCR. The sample has tens of thousands of clones; around 89% are singletons. Sequencing was done on a sample of peripheral blood. The receptors come from a man aged 45 to 65 with active COVID-19.

The CDR3 DNA is TGTGCCTGGAGCAAGTCAGGGGTATCGTTTGGCTACACCTTC. As protein: CAWSKSGVSFGYTF. This chain uses TRBV30 with TRBJ1-2; the D gene is possibly TRBD1 (6 bases). In germline, CDR1 is GTSNPN, CDR2 SVGIG (reference sequence). The CDR3 has 14 amino acids. V lost 3 bases, J lost 7 bases, and 18 bases lay in between.

This clone was found once. The rearrangement joins TRBV3-1 (or the pseudogene TRBV3-2) to TRBJ2-7; 7 nucleotides align to TRBD2. The CDR3 extends over 15 amino acids. Unmatched junction bases numbered 9, after V lost 2 bases and J lost 5 bases. The V gene's germline CDR1 is LGHDT and CDR2 YNNKEL (reference sequence). The CDR3 sequence: CASSQLGGGIHEQYF. The CDR3 nucleotides read TGTGCCAGCAGCCAATTGGGGGGGGGTATCCACGAGCAGTACTTC.

CDR3 bases: TGTGCCACCAGCAGAGATCCCGACAGGGGCTTGGGAGAGCAGTACTTC. Its protein is CATSRDPDRGLGEQYF. J is TRBJ2-7 and V is TRBV15; 8 bases are shared with TRBD1. This CDR3 has 16 amino acids. Germline V gene data show CDR1 as LNHNV and CDR2 as YYDKDF (reference sequence). V shed 0 bases, J shed 7 bases, and the junction held 11 bases outside the gene matches.

This chain uses TRBV7-6 with TRBJ2-6; the match to TRBD1 covers 11 bases. V was pared by 9 bases and J by 0 bases, with 1 base of the junction left unmatched. The CDR3 extends over 15 amino acids. Germline V gene lookup returns CDR1 SGHVS and CDR2 FNYEAQ. In DNA, the CDR3 is TGTGCCAGTGGGACAGGGGGCTCTGGGGCCAACGTCCTGACTTTC. Amino acid sequence: CASGTGGSGANVLTF.

V gene TRBV19 combines with J gene TRBJ2-1; 10 bases are a match to TRBD1. The CDR3 has 15 amino acids. The germline CDR1 and CDR2 sequences are LNHDA and SQIVND (reference sequence). V lost 6 bases, J lost 3 bases, and 5 bases stayed unmatched. The CDR3 DNA reads TGTGCCAGTAGGGGAGGGACAGGGGTCTACAATGAGCAGTTCTTC. Amino acids: CASRGGTGVYNEQFF.

V usage is TRBV14 and J usage is TRBJ2-5, with D perhaps matching TRBD2 (6 bases). Germline CDR1 SGHDN, CDR2 FVKESK. The CDR3 is 15 residues long. Between the trimmed V and J ends, which lost 5 bases and 5 bases, there was a span of 18 bases. In DNA form, the CDR3 reads TGTGCCAGCAGCACCGCGACGGGGGTAGGGGAGACCCAGTACTTC. Protein: CASSTATGVGETQYF.

The gene calls are TRBV10-3 and TRBJ2-1; 7 bases align to TRBD2. Germline-derived CDR1 and CDR2 are ENHRY and SYGVKD. The V gene end was trimmed by 6 bases and the J gene end by 0 bases; junction bases not matched to a gene: 8. The CDR3 consists of 16 residues. As DNA, the CDR3 is TGTGCCATCAGCCGGCGGGAGAGGAGCTCCTACAATGAGCAGTTCTTC. Its protein is CAISRRERSSYNEQFF.

In this sample, this clone turned up once. This rearrangement joins TRBV2 to TRBJ1-1, with D maybe TRBD1 (5 bases). The CDR3 sequence is 15 residues long. Germline V lookup: CDR1 SNHLY, CDR2 FYNNEI. The V gene lost 1 base and the J gene lost 5 bases, with 14 bases spanning the gap. The CDR3 region has the DNA TGTGCCAGCAGTGAAGAGGGCGCCCGGGGGACTGAAGCTTTCTTT. Translation gives CASSEEGARGTEAFF.

V is TRBV6-5 and J is TRBJ2-3; 9 nucleotides line up with TRBD2. Trimming cost V 2 bases and J 5 bases; bases outside gene matches: 5. CDR1 MNHEY and CDR2 SVGAGI come from the germline V gene. The CDR3 is 15 amino acids. CDR3 sequence: CASSYRWRGGDTQYF. CDR3 nucleotide sequence: TGTGCCAGCAGTTACAGGTGGCGGGGGGGAGATACGCAGTATTTT.

The chain joins TRBV2 to TRBJ1-5; D is ambiguous. This CDR3 has 13 residues. Germline V gene data show CDR1 as SNHLY and CDR2 as FYNNEI. The V end was cut by 7 bases, the J end by 2 bases, with 9 bases between. The CDR3 DNA follows: TGTGCCAGCACACTGGAGGGCAATCAGCCCCAGCATTTT. Translation gives CASTLEGNQPQHF.

The chain recombines TRBV10-3 with TRBJ1-6, with a tentative D call TRBD1 (5 bases). V was shortened by 4 bases and J by 7 bases, with 11 bases between the two germline ends. This CDR3 is built from 14 residues. Looked up from germline, CDR1 is ENHRY and CDR2 is SYGVKD. This CDR3 reads CAISVNRKNSPLHF. The DNA of the CDR3 is TGTGCCATCAGTGTTAACAGGAAGAATTCACCCCTCCACTTT.

The chain carries TRBV6-2 or TRBV6-3 and TRBJ2-7; 9 positions match TRBD1. V dropped 4 bases and J dropped 4; count of bases not matched to a gene: 8. The germline gives CDR1 MNHEY, CDR2 SVGEGT. The CDR3 spans 15 residues. Here the CDR3 reads CASSLIGQGRYEQYF. CDR3 nucleotides: TGTGCCAGCAGTTTAATTGGACAGGGGAGGTACGAGCAGTACTTC.

The rearrangement links TRBV28 to TRBJ1-1; the match to TRBD1 covers 8 bases. Germline V CDR1 and CDR2: MDHEN, SYDVKM. This CDR3 contains 15 residues. J gave up 2 bases and V 2 bases, and 4 bases lay outside the gene matches. This CDR3 is CASSLGGQGNTEAFF. Written as DNA, the CDR3 is TGTGCCAGCAGTTTAGGTGGACAGGGCAACACTGAAGCTTTCTTT.

The V call is TRBV4-2, the J call TRBJ2-2; D gene unclear. V shed 3 bases and J shed 6 bases, with 14 bases lying between them. CDR1 is LGHNA and CDR2 is YNFKEQ in the germline V gene. The CDR3 is 15 amino acids. The CDR3 DNA reads as TGTGCCAGCAGCCAGAATATCGTCGAGCCCGGGGAGCTGTTTTTT. This translates into CASSQNIVEPGELFF.

The chain uses TRBV4-2 and TRBJ2-3; 8 bases are shared with TRBD1. The V gene's germline CDR1 is LGHNA and CDR2 YNFKEQ. The CDR3 length is 16 residues. J lost 0 bases, V lost 4 bases, and 6 bases had no gene match. This CDR3 reads CASSRGTGDSTDTQYF. CDR3 coding DNA: TGTGCCAGCAGCCGCGGGACAGGAGATAGCACAGATACGCAGTATTTT.

The rearrangement links TRBV5-1 to TRBJ2-7, with 13 bases aligning to TRBD2. This CDR3 has 16 amino acids. The V segment lost 4 bases and the J segment 0 bases; nucleotides outside the gene matches: 4. Germline V CDR1 and CDR2: SGHRS, YFSETQ. The CDR3 bases are TGCGCCAGCAGCGCGGGACTAGCGGGGAGCTCCTACGAGCAGTACTTC. Translating gives CASSAGLAGSSYEQYF.

The gene calls are TRBV7-9 and TRBJ2-1; TRBD1 is a possible D gene (6 bases). Looked up from germline, CDR1 is SEHNR and CDR2 is FQNEAQ (reference sequence). V dropped 3 bases and J dropped 6 bases, with 15 bases sitting between them. The CDR3 length is 15 residues. For the CDR3, the DNA is TGTGCCAGCAGCTTTAGACAGGACGGGCGCAATGAGCAGTTCTTC. This gives the protein CASSFRQDGRNEQFF.